The clone carrying this T cell receptor beta chain showed up just once. Its cognate antigen is unknown. These data originate in a study of identical twins. TCRdb analysed the 5' RACE reads with MiXCR anew, one entry per CDR3 protein. The table shows 1.5 million or so distinct CDR3 sequences, with about 32% occurring only once. Overall study results and limits: Memory repertoires lacked the insertion deficit that abundant cord blood beta clonotypes showed. The authors noted that invariant MAIT and iNKT cells could partly confound zero-insertion analyses. There was an excess of low generation probability in the out-of-frame alpha sequences that twins shared.

CDR1 is DFQATT, CDR2 SNEGSKA, per germline (reference sequence). The V end lost 3 bases, the J end lost 4 bases, and 10 bases lay between the germline ends. CDR3 length: 12 amino acids. The source material was cord blood. The chain is built from TRBV20-1 and TRBJ2-7; D unclear. This receptor was obtained from a newborn girl in good health. The CDR3 loop is CSASDQVYEQYF. CDR3 in DNA: TGCAGTGCTAGCGACCAGGTTTACGAGCAGTACTTC.